One sample yielded the 26 T cell receptor beta chains listed below, sequenced in a study of blood T cells in healthy people across ages. Alongside a J-beta primer mix, a sample-barcoded 5' primer served in a second PCR lasting about 7 to 12 cycles. TCRdb analysed the 5' RACE reads with MiXCR anew, one entry per CDR3 protein. The sample holds roughly 1,000,000 distinct CDR3 sequences, 20% to 25% seen once. The same specimen was also included in a second study, on T cells of mothers and their children.

Sequencing used blood. Every receptor here comes from a girl aged 2 to 9 in good health.

This sequence joins TRBV5-1 and TRBJ2-3; D might be TRBD2 (6 bases). The germline V gene has CDR1 SGHRS and CDR2 YFSETQ. With 2 bases removed from V and 0 bases from J, the gap between germline ends came to 10 bases. The CDR3 runs to 15 residues. The CDR3 DNA follows: TGCGCCAGCAGCTTTTCTGGGGGGAGCACAGATACGCAGTATTTT. Protein sequence: CASSFSGGSTDTQYF.

The chain couples TRBV29-1 to TRBJ1-2; D remains unclear. Per the germline V gene, CDR1 is SQVTM and CDR2 is ANQGSEA. The CDR3 spans 13 residues. The ends were cut back, 6 bases at V and 6 bases at J, with 17 bases in the middle. The DNA of the CDR3 is TGCAGCGTCCGATATCTAGATCGCGATGGCTACACCTTC. Protein product: CSVRYLDRDGYTF.

CDR3 coding DNA: TGTGCCAGCAGCCCCAGGACCACCCTCAGCTCCTACGAGCAGTACTTC. It is translated as CASSPRTTLSSYEQYF. The chain joins TRBV7-3 to TRBJ2-5; D ambiguous. The J call could be wrong; TRBJ2-7 is a better fit for the DNA end. Germline assignment: CDR1 SGHTA and CDR2 FQGTGA. There are 16 residues in the CDR3.

This clonotype has just a few counts. The rearrangement links TRBV19 to TRBJ2-5; the D gene could be TRBD1 or TRBD2 (6 bases each). Deletions cut 2 bases from V and 4 bases from J, with 17 bases between. Germline V lookup: CDR1 LNHDA, CDR2 SQIVND (reference sequence). The CDR3 covers 16 residues. CDR3 coding DNA: TGTGCCAGTAGTATACGGGGGAACAGGGCGGGAGAGACCCAGTACTTC. Its translation is CASSIRGNRAGETQYF.

The chain employs TRBV20-1 and TRBJ1-4, with D maybe TRBD1 (6 bases). Germline-derived CDR1 and CDR2 are DFQATT and SNEGSKA (reference sequence). This CDR3 is built from 14 residues. Trimming left V 3 bases short and J 5 bases short, with 13 bases between. CDR3 coding DNA: TGCAGTGCTAGTAGGACAGTCTTGAATGAAAAACTGTTTTTT. As protein: CSASRTVLNEKLFF.

The gene calls are TRBV12-3 or TRBV12-4 and TRBJ1-5; 8 nucleotides match TRBD1. The CDR3 extends over 14 amino acids. J lost 7 bases, V lost 2 bases, and 4 bases had no gene match. The CDR3 DNA follows: TGTGCCAGCAGTTTACCCCAGGGGGCACAGCCCCAGCATTTT. Protein sequence: CASSLPQGAQPQHF.

Written as DNA, the CDR3 is TGTGCCAGCAGCGTAGCAAGCGGGGCGGACTATCACGGCTACACCTTC. Translating gives CASSVASGADYHGYTF. The rearrangement links TRBV9 to TRBJ1-2, with D tentatively TRBD1 (5 bases). Germline CDR1 is SGDLS and CDR2 is YYNGEE. The CDR3 is made up of 16 amino acids. The V end lost 0 bases, the J end lost 8 bases, and 20 bases lay between the germline ends.

This clonotype came up a few times. The gene calls are TRBV5-1 and TRBJ2-5; 10 bases agree with TRBD1. Judging by the DNA end, TRBJ2-1 fits better; the J call may be wrong. Germline values: CDR1 SGHRS, CDR2 YFSETQ. The CDR3 spans 14 residues. The CDR3 reads CASSSGQGLAEQFF. In nucleotides, the CDR3 is TGCGCCAGCAGCTCGGGACAGGGGTTGGCTGAGCAGTTCTTC.

In this sample, this clonotype turned up a few times. The chain is built from TRBV7-9 and TRBJ2-1; the match to TRBD1 covers 8 bases. Per the germline V gene, CDR1 is SEHNR and CDR2 is FQNEAQ (reference sequence). CDR3 size: 13 residues. V lost 5 bases to trimming and J lost 9 bases; unmatched junction nucleotides: 6. The CDR3 coding sequence is TGTGCCAGCAGCCCTAACGACAGGGGTGAGCAGTTCTTC. Protein sequence: CASSPNDRGEQFF.

This clonotype was counted between two and nine times. The V gene is TRBV4-3, the J gene TRBJ2-5; maybe TRBD1 (5 bases). The V end lost 0 bases, the J end lost 5 bases, and 19 bases lay between the germline ends. Germline CDR1 is LGHNA and CDR2 is YSLEER. The CDR3 loop spans 17 amino acids. CDR3 residues: CASSQEIGVGVRETQYF. The CDR3 DNA reads TGCGCCAGCAGCCAAGAAATAGGAGTAGGGGTCCGGGAGACCCAGTACTTC.

This clonotype was detected many times. Relative to the germline gene, one junction end is altered; a read error may explain this. V and J are TRBV5-1 and TRBJ1-2; 8 nucleotides line up with TRBD1. Germline V lookup: CDR1 SGHRS, CDR2 YFSETQ. This CDR3 region has 13 residues. CDR3 in amino acids: CASSPQGDYGYTF. The CDR3 nucleotides read TGTGCCAGCAGCCCACAGGGGGACTATGGCTACACCTTC. The full variable domain, completed using reference TRBV5-1 and TRBJ1-2, is KAGVTQTPRYLIKTRGQQVTLSCSPISGHRSVSWYQQTPGQGLQFLFEYFSETQRNKGNFPGRFSGRQFSNSRSEMNVSTLELGDSALYLCASSPQGDYGYTFGSGTRLTVV.

V usage is TRBV28 and J usage is TRBJ2-5, with a weak D call TRBD1 (5 bases). The J call may be wrong; the DNA end is better matched by TRBJ2-7. CDR1 MDHEN and CDR2 SYDVKM come from the germline V gene. The CDR3 has 12 residues. This CDR3 is CASSLMGREQYF. The CDR3 region has the DNA TGTGCCAGCAGTTTAATGGGGCGCGAGCAGTACTTC.

Many counts were recorded for this clonotype. At one end the junction does not follow the germline gene, possibly because of a read error. CDR3 sequence (DNA): TGCGCCAGCAGCCTGGGAGCAGGGGGCACTGAAGCTTTCTTT. This encodes CASSLGAGGTEAFF. V gene TRBV12-3 or TRBV12-4 combines with J gene TRBJ1-1; 7 positions agree with TRBD1. The CDR3 totals 14 residues.

The chain carries TRBV29-1 and TRBJ2-5; D gene ambiguous. The V gene lost 6 bases and the J gene lost 5 bases, with 16 bases spanning the gap. The CDR3 is made up of 13 amino acids. CDR1 SQVTM and CDR2 ANQGSEA come from the germline V gene. CDR3 nucleotides: TGCAGCGTCATTACTTGGACCCGGGAGACCCAGTACTTC. Its translation: CSVITWTRETQYF.

This clonotype was seen a few times. The chain joins TRBV15 to TRBJ1-1; D remains ambiguous. Trimming pared 3 bases from V and 6 bases from J, leaving 11 bases between. The CDR3 loop spans 13 amino acids. Germline-derived CDR1 and CDR2 are LNHNV and YYDKDF (reference sequence). The CDR3 bases are TGTGCCACCAGCAGTGAAATGGTCGCTGAAGCTTTCTTT. Amino acid sequence: CATSSEMVAEAFF.

The CDR3 region has the DNA TGTGCCAGCAGTTTATCTTTAGGGTTCGAAGCTTTCTTT. It encodes CASSLSLGFEAFF. This chain joins TRBV12-3 or TRBV12-4 and TRBJ1-1; D ambiguous. V was cut by 2 bases and J by 8 bases, with 12 bases left in between. The CDR3 contains 13 residues.

The rearrangement joins TRBV4-3 to TRBJ2-1; the D is unclear. The CDR3 sequence is 15 residues long. Looked up from germline, CDR1 is LGHNA and CDR2 is YSLEER. V was pared by 0 bases and J by 0 bases, with 6 bases between. CDR3 residues: CASSQEWNSYNEQFF. CDR3 DNA sequence: TGCGCCAGCAGCCAAGAGTGGAACTCCTACAATGAGCAGTTCTTC.

This chain joins TRBV6-6 and TRBJ1-6; the D gene is possibly TRBD1 (6 bases). The V end lost 6 bases, the J end lost 7 bases, and 13 bases lay between the germline ends. The CDR3 runs 14 residues. Germline V gene data show CDR1 as MNHNY and CDR2 as SVGAGI (reference sequence). The CDR3 here is CASSHRDTNSPLHF. The CDR3 DNA sequence: TGTGCCAGCAGCCACCGGGACACAAATTCACCCCTCCACTTT.

The chain recombines TRBV4-1 with TRBJ1-4, with 8 bases lining up with TRBD1. The CDR3 covers 15 residues. Trimming cost V 5 bases and J 4 bases; bases outside gene matches: 6. Germline-derived CDR1 and CDR2 are MGHRA and YSYEKL. The CDR3 loop is CASSYNRGSNEKLFF. The CDR3 coding sequence is TGCGCCAGCAGCTATAACAGGGGGAGTAATGAAAAACTGTTTTTT.

The V gene is TRBV7-6, the J gene TRBJ1-1; D is ambiguous. Germline loops: CDR1 SGHVS, CDR2 FNYEAQ. Trimming took 4 bases from V and 8 from J, leaving 14 bases between them. CDR3 size: 13 residues. The DNA for the CDR3 is TGTGCCAGCAGCTCTGGACTGCTCCTCGAAGCTTTCTTT. Translation: CASSSGLLLEAFF.

Only a few counts were recorded for this clonotype. The gene calls are TRBV12-3 or TRBV12-4 and TRBJ2-5, with D perhaps matching TRBD1 (5 bases). This CDR3 has 15 amino acids. Between the trimmed V and J ends, which lost 4 bases and 4 bases, there was a span of 16 bases. The CDR3 bases are TGTGCCAGCAGTTCGCGCAGGGCTAGTGGAGAGACCCAGTACTTC. Amino acid sequence: CASSSRRASGETQYF.

The V and J genes are TRBV2 and TRBJ2-3; 10 nucleotides line up with TRBD2. The V gene's germline CDR1 is SNHLY and CDR2 FYNNEI. V dropped 6 bases and J dropped 1; count of bases not matched to a gene: 4. The CDR3 has 15 amino acids. The chain's CDR3 is CASRMLAGGTDTQYF. The DNA for the CDR3 is TGTGCCAGCAGGATGCTAGCGGGGGGCACAGATACGCAGTATTTT.

The V call is TRBV6-1, the J call TRBJ2-1; weak D call: TRBD2 (7 bases). This CDR3 is built from 17 residues. Trimming took 8 bases from V and 2 from J, leaving 22 bases between them. The germline gives CDR1 MNHNS, CDR2 SASEGT. The CDR3 nucleotides read TGTGCCAGCGGCCGATACAGGGAGGGGTCCCCCTACAATGAGCAGTTCTTC. Translating gives CASGRYREGSPYNEQFF.

The chain links TRBV4-2 to TRBJ2-5; 7 bases align to TRBD1. The CDR3 totals 16 residues. Germline V CDR1 and CDR2: LGHNA, YNFKEQ. Trimming took 1 base from V and 5 from J; bases not matched to a gene: 10. The CDR3 bases are TGTGCCAGCAGCCAAGGTGGACAGGACCTGCTCGAGACCCAGTACTTC. Residues: CASSQGGQDLLETQYF.

About this clonotype: One junction end disagrees with the germline gene, perhaps due to a read error. This chain uses TRBV18 with TRBJ2-5; 8 bases match TRBD1. Germline CDR1 KGHSH, CDR2 LQKENI. The CDR3 has 13 amino acids. The CDR3 DNA reads as TGTGCCGGCTCACCGGACAGGGAAGAGACCCAGTACTTC. Protein sequence: CAGSPDREETQYF.

As concerns this clonotype: One junction end disagrees with the germline gene, perhaps due to a read error. The chain combines TRBV27 with TRBJ2-1; a weak D match, TRBD1 (5 bases). The length of the CDR3 is 13 residues. Germline-derived CDR1 and CDR2 are MNHEY and SMNVEV (reference sequence). For the CDR3, the DNA is TGTGCCGGCAGCCCCGACAGTTACAATGAGCAGTTCTTC. The encoded protein is CAGSPDSYNEQFF.